Listed below are T cell receptor beta chains from one sample, sequenced in a study of shared clonotypes between healthy human individuals. Profiled with immunoSEQ multiplex PCR; TCRdb holds only in-frame clones, not every one. The sample consists of about 2.3 million clones, about 92% of them appearing once. Sequenced sample: naive CD4+ T cells from PBMCs. Receptors were obtained from a man between 18 and 35 years old in good health. Some clones in this sample may be carry-over from other donors' samples. The CDR3 runs from the conserved cysteine through the conserved F or W. The D gene is left open where the match is weak. Where a row states a size, it is once, few, many or the class of an expanded clone; other rows omit it.

abundance	v_gene	len	d_gene	j_gene	CDR3nt	CDR3aa
.	TRBV21-1	15	.	TRBJ2-5	TGTGCCAGCAGCAAAGACAGGGCCCTCCAAGAGACCCAGTACTTC	CASSKDRALQETQYF
once	TRBV10-3	16	.	TRBJ2-7	TGTGCCATCAGTGAACTGCGGTCCCCTAGCTCCTACGAGCAGTACTTC	CAISELRSPSSYEQYF
.	TRBV4-3	16	TRBD1	TRBJ2-3	TGCGCCAGCAGCGCTCGAGGGACAGGGAACACAGATACGCAGTATTTT	CASSARGTGNTDTQYF
.	TRBV5-6	16	.	TRBJ2-1	TGTGCCAGCAGCTTGATGGGGGCGCGATCCTACAATGAGCAGTTCTTC	CASSLMGARSYNEQFF
.	TRBV28	17	TRBD1	TRBJ1-5	TGTGCCAGCAGCCAGAAGACAGGGGCCTATAGCAATCAGCCCCAGCATTTT	CASSQKTGAYSNQPQHF
.	TRBV6-5	14	.	TRBJ1-3	TGTGCCAGCAGCCGACTGATCTCTGGAAACACCATATATTTT	CASSRLISGNTIYF
.	TRBV6-5	13	TRBD1	TRBJ1-1	TGTGCCAGCAGAACAGGACAGGGATTGTCTACTTTCTTT	CASRTGQGLSTFF
.	TRBV7-9	12	.	TRBJ2-4	TGTGCCAGCAGCAGGCAGGGAGGCTGGGAGTACTTC	CASSRQGGWEYF
.	TRBV27	16	TRBD1	TRBJ1-4	TGTGCCAGCAGTCCAAGAAGGACAGGGGGCAGTGAAAAACTGTTTTTT	CASSPRRTGGSEKLFF
once	TRBV5-4	15	.	TRBJ1-2	TGTGCCAGCAGCTCCCTGCAGGAGGGGTTTGATGGCTACACCTTC	CASSSLQEGFDGYTF